The T cell receptor (beta chain) under discussion was sequenced for a study of glioma-infiltrating T cells after dendritic cell vaccination. Repertoires were generated with immunoSEQ multiplex PCR, while TCRdb's copy carries only in-frame clones and drops some. The sample comprises about 73,000 clones, about 80% of which are singletons, and about 2% rests with the top ten. None of the glioblastoma patients had an isocitrate dehydrogenase mutation. Trimming cost V 3 bases and J 0 bases, with 9 bases left between them. The V gene's germline CDR1 is SGHVS and CDR2 FQNEAQ. The CDR3 covers 15 residues. The chain couples TRBV7-8 to TRBJ1-3, with D hard to call. The specimen was blood, collected before dendritic cell vaccination. The sequence came from a human donor with glioblastoma. Here the CDR3 reads CASSFTESSGNTIYF. In DNA, the CDR3 is TGTGCCAGCAGCTTTACAGAGAGCTCTGGAAACACCATATATTTT.